The clone carrying this T cell receptor (beta chain) was recorded once. What it recognizes is unknown. The sample belongs to a study of CD8 T cells in ankylosing spondylitis. TCRdb ran MiXCR on the 5' RACE reads and lists one entry per CDR3 protein. The data show 200,000 to 300,000 distinct CDR3 sequences, roughly a tenth seen once. Study-wide findings and caveats: Made up of about eight highly homologous variants, a TCR beta motif appeared characteristic of ankylosing spondylitis blood.

The CDR3 covers 15 residues. With 1 base removed from V and 0 bases from J, the gap between germline ends came to 10 bases. Germline V gene lookup returns CDR1 SGHTA and CDR2 FQGNSA. J is TRBJ2-7 and V is TRBV7-2, with D tentatively TRBD2 (6 bases). This TCR was sampled from a male donor with ankylosing spondylitis or in good health (not recorded which). Specimen: blood, either unsorted or a sorted T cell fraction (not recorded which). The CDR3 region has the DNA TGTGCCAGCAGCTTAGTTGGTAGCGGCTCCTACGAGCAGTACTTC. Its translation: CASSLVGSGSYEQYF.